This TCR beta chain was obtained from a study of blood T cell repertoires in COVID-19. Study details: Both acute and convalescent COVID-19 samples were obtained from the United States, Italy and Spain. Sources were T cells, B-cell-depleted T cells, or PBMCs; the material itself was cDNA or gDNA.

As processed by the authors: How many nucleated cells were present was estimated from reference gene primer amplification. Method: immunoSEQ multiplex PCR; TCRdb's copy keeps in-frame clones and lacks some. V, J and clone size were drawn from that table, and D and trimming were deduced from the DNA. The table includes roughly 260,000 clones, approximately 92% detected once. With V trimmed by 4 bases and J by 4 bases, 12 bases remained unmatched. CDR3 length: 16 residues. Germline-derived CDR1 and CDR2 are MGHRA and YSYEKL. The Seattle site enrolled patients during active infection and followed them longitudinally.

Material for sequencing was peripheral blood. The clonotype originates from a person under 30 with COVID-19, enrolled during active disease. The chain carries TRBV4-1 and TRBJ2-7; 8 nucleotides align to TRBD2. CDR3 bases: TGCGCCAGCAGCCGCCTGGGACTAGTGCCGACTTACGAGCAGTACTTC. Protein product: CASSRLGLVPTYEQYF.